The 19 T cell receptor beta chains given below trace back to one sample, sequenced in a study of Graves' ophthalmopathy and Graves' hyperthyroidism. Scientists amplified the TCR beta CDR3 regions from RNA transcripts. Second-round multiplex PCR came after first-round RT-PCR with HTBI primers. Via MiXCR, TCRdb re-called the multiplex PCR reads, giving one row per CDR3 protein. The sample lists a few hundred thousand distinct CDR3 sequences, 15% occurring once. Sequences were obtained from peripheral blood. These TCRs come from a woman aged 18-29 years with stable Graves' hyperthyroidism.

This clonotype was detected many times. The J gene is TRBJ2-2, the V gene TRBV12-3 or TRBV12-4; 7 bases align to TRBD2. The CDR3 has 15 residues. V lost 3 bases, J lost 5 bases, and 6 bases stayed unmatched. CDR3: CASSFPRGRTGELFF. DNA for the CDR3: TGTGCCAGCAGTTTTCCGCGGGGGAGAACCGGGGAGCTGTTTTTT.

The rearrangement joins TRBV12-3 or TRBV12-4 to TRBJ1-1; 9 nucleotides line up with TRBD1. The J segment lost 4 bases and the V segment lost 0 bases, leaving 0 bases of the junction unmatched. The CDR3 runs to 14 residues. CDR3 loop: CASSLADRGTEAFF. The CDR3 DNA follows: TGTGCCAGCAGTTTAGCGGACAGGGGCACTGAAGCTTTCTTT.

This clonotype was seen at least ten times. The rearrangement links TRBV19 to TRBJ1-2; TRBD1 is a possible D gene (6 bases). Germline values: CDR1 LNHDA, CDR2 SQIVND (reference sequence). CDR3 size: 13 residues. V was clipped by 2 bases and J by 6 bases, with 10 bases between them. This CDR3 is CASSISPGDGYTF. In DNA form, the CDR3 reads TGTGCCAGTAGTATATCGCCAGGGGATGGCTACACCTTC.

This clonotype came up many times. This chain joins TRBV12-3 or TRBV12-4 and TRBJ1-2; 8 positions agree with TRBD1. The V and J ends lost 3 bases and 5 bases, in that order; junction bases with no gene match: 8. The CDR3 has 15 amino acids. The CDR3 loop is CASSLDRDAKYGYTF. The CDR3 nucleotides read TGTGCCAGCAGTTTGGACAGGGATGCGAAGTATGGCTACACCTTC.

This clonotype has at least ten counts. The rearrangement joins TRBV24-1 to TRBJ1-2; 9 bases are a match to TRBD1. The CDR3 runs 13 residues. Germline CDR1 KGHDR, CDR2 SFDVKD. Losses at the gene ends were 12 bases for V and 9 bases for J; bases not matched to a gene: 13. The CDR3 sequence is CAASTGQGLSYTF. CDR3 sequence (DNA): TGTGCCGCATCGACGGGACAGGGATTGAGCTACACCTTC.

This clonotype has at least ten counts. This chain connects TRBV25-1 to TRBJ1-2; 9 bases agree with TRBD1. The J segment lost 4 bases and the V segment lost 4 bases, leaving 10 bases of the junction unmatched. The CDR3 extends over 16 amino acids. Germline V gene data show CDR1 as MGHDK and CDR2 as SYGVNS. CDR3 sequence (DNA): TGTGCCAGCAGTGGGGGGGGGGACAGGGCGGTCTATGGCTACACCTTC. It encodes CASSGGGDRAVYGYTF.

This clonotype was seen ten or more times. Here the CDR3 DNA reads TGTGCCAGCAGCCCTCGTGATAGCGGGACTGCCTACGAGCAGTACTTC. Protein: CASSPRDSGTAYEQYF. The chain has TRBV7-9 and TRBJ2-7, with 8 nucleotides matching TRBD2. CDR1 and CDR2 (germline): SEHNR, FQNEAQ (reference sequence). The ends lost 5 bases at V and 2 bases at J; junction bases unmatched: 11. The CDR3 length is 16 residues.

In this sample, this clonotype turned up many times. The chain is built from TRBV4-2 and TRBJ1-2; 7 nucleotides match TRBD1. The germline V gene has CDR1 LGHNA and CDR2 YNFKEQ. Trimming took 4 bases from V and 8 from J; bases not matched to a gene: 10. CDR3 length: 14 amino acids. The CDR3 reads CASSLADRDKGYTF. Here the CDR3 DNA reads TGTGCCAGCAGCCTCGCCGACAGGGACAAGGGCTACACCTTC.

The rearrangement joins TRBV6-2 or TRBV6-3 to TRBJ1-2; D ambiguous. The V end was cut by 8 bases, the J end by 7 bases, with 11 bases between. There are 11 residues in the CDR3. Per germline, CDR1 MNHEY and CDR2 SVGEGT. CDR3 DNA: TGTGCCAGCGGCAACATGGGTGGCTACACCTTC. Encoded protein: CASGNMGGYTF.

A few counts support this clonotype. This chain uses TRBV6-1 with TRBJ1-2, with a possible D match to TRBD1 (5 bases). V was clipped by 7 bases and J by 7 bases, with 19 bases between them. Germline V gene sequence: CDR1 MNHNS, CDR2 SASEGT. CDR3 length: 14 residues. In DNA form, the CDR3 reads TGTGCCAGCAACTCGCCAGTTGGGGGTGGTGGCTACACCTTC. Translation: CASNSPVGGGGYTF.

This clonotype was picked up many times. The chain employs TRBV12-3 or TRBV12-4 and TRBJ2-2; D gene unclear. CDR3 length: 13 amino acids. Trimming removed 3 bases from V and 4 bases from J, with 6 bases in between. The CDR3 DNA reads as TGTGCCAGCAGTTTCAGCCCCACCGGGGAGCTGTTTTTT. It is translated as CASSFSPTGELFF.

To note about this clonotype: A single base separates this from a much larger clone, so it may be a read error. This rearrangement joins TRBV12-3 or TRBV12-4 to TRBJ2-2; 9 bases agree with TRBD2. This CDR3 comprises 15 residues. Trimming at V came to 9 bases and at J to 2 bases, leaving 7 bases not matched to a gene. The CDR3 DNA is TGTGCCAGTCGGCCTAGCGGGGATAACACCGGGGAGCTGTTTTTT. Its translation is CASRPSGDNTGELFF.

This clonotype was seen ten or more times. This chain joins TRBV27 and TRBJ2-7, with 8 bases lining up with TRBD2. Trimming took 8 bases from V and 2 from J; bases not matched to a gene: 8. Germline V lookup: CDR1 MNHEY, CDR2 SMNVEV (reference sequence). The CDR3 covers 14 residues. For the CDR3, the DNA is TGTGCCAGCGCCCAAGCGGGGGTGGCCTACGAGCAGTACTTC. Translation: CASAQAGVAYEQYF.

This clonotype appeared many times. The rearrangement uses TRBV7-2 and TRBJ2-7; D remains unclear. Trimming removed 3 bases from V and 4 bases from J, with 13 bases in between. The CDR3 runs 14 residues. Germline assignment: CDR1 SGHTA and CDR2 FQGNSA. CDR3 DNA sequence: TGTGCCAGCAGCTTGGCCCCGATGAGTTACGAGCAGTACTTC. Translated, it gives CASSLAPMSYEQYF.

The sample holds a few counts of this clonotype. The CDR3 nucleotides read TGTGCCACCAGTGATTTGGCCAGGGAGACCCAGTACTTC. This codes for CATSDLARETQYF. The V call is TRBV24-1, the J call TRBJ2-5; D call uncertain. The CDR3 consists of 13 residues. From germline, CDR1 is KGHDR and CDR2 SFDVKD. V dropped 0 bases and J dropped 5 bases, with 6 bases sitting between them.

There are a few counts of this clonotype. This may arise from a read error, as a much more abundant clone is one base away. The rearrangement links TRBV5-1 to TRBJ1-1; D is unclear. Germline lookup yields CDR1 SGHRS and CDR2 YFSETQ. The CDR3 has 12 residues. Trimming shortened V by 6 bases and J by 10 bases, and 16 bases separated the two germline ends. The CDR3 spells CASIPEAGGAFF. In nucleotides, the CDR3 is TGCGCCAGCATCCCGGAGGCTGGTGGAGCTTTCTTT.

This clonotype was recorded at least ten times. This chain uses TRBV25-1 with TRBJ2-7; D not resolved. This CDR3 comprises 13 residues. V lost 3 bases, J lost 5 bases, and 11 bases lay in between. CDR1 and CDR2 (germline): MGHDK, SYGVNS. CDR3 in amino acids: CASSDSPFHEQYF. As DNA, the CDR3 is TGTGCCAGCAGTGATTCCCCCTTTCACGAGCAGTACTTC.

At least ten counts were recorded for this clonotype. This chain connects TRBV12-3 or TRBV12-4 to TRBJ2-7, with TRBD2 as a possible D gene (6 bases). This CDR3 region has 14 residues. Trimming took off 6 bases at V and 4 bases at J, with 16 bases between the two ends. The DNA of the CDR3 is TGTGCCAGCAGCCGACCGGGACTGGAGTACGAGCAGTACTTC. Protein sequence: CASSRPGLEYEQYF.

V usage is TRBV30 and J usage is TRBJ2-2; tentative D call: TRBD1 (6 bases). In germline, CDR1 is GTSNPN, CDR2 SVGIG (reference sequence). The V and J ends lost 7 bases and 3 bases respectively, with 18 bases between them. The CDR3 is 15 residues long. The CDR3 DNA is TGTGCCTCCCGACAGGTTGATCGGGACACCGGGGAGCTGTTTTTT. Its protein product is CASRQVDRDTGELFF.